The 9 T cell receptor beta chains in this list originate from one sample, sequenced in a study of T cells expressing NK-cell markers. Each CDR3 protein gets one entry in TCRdb, which reprocessed the 5' RACE reads and gives no DNA. This sample's table reports about 540,000 distinct CDR3 sequences. Sample: blood T cells: a sorted CD56 or NKG2C T cell subset, CD4+ or CD8+ T cells, or bulk PBMC T cells (not recorded which). The receptor source for this set is a man aged 18 to 30 in good health.

V usage is TRBV11-2 and J usage is TRBJ2-3; TCRdb selects TRBD1, and the lack of DNA leaves this call unchecked. This CDR3 is 16 amino acids long. Germline V gene sequence: CDR1 SGHAT, CDR2 FQNNGV. The CDR3 spells CASSLEGDRYTDTQYF.

The rearrangement uses TRBV6-1 and TRBJ2-1; TCRdb's D call, TRBD2, is unchecked because there is no DNA. This CDR3 contains 16 residues. The germline gives CDR1 MNHNS, CDR2 SASEGT. The CDR3 reads CASSDPGLAASGEQFF.

V gene TRBV7-3 combines with J gene TRBJ2-1. Germline lookup yields CDR1 SGHTA and CDR2 FQGTGA. The CDR3 is 12 residues long. The CDR3 spells CASSLTGDRKIF. Filled out from reference TRBV7-3 and TRBJ2-1, the complete variable domain reads GAGVSQTPSNKVTEKGKYVELRCDPISGHTALYWYRQSLGQGPEFLIYFQGTGAADDSGLPNDRFFAVRPEGSVSTLKIQRTERGDSAVYLCASSLTGDRKIFGPGTRLTVL.

This rearrangement joins TRBV7-8 to TRBJ2-3; checking the TCRdb D call of TRBD2 is not possible without DNA. Germline loops: CDR1 SGHVS, CDR2 FQNEAQ. The CDR3 is made up of 16 amino acids. CDR3 amino acids: CASSLEAPLATDTQYF.

The CDR3 loop reads CASRVSLAVGTDTQYF. V usage is TRBV6-2 or TRBV6-3 and J usage is TRBJ2-3; as DNA is missing, the TRBD2 call by TCRdb cannot be tested. Germline V gives CDR1 MNHEY, CDR2 SVGEGT. The CDR3 sequence is 16 residues long.

This chain links TRBV12-3 or TRBV12-4 with TRBJ1-5; TCRdb indicates TRBD1, and absent DNA this call remains unverified. This CDR3 has 15 amino acids. Here the CDR3 reads CASSFLGGRNQPQHF.

The chain uses TRBV18 and TRBJ2-2; TCRdb gives TRBD2 as the D gene, but with no DNA this cannot be confirmed. The CDR3 sequence is 16 residues long. The germline CDR1 and CDR2 sequences are KGHSH and LQKENI. CDR3 region: CASSPTSGAETGELFF.

This chain joins TRBV29-1 and TRBJ2-7; the D call from TCRdb, TRBD2, cannot be confirmed without DNA. This CDR3 has 13 residues. From germline, CDR1 is SQVTM and CDR2 ANQGSEA. The CDR3 here is CSAVLAGNSEQYF.

The chain employs TRBV14 and TRBJ2-5; as DNA is missing, the TRBD2 call by TCRdb cannot be tested. The CDR3 is made up of 14 amino acids. Germline lookup yields CDR1 SGHDN and CDR2 FVKESK. The CDR3 sequence: CASSQDTLTGTQYF. The whole variable domain, remainder taken from reference TRBV14 and TRBJ2-5, is EAGVTQFPSHSVIEKGQTVTLRCDPISGHDNLYWYRRVMGKEIKFLLHFVKESKQDESGMPNNRFLAERTGGTYSTLKVQPAELEDSGVYFCASSQDTLTGTQYFGPGTRLLVL.